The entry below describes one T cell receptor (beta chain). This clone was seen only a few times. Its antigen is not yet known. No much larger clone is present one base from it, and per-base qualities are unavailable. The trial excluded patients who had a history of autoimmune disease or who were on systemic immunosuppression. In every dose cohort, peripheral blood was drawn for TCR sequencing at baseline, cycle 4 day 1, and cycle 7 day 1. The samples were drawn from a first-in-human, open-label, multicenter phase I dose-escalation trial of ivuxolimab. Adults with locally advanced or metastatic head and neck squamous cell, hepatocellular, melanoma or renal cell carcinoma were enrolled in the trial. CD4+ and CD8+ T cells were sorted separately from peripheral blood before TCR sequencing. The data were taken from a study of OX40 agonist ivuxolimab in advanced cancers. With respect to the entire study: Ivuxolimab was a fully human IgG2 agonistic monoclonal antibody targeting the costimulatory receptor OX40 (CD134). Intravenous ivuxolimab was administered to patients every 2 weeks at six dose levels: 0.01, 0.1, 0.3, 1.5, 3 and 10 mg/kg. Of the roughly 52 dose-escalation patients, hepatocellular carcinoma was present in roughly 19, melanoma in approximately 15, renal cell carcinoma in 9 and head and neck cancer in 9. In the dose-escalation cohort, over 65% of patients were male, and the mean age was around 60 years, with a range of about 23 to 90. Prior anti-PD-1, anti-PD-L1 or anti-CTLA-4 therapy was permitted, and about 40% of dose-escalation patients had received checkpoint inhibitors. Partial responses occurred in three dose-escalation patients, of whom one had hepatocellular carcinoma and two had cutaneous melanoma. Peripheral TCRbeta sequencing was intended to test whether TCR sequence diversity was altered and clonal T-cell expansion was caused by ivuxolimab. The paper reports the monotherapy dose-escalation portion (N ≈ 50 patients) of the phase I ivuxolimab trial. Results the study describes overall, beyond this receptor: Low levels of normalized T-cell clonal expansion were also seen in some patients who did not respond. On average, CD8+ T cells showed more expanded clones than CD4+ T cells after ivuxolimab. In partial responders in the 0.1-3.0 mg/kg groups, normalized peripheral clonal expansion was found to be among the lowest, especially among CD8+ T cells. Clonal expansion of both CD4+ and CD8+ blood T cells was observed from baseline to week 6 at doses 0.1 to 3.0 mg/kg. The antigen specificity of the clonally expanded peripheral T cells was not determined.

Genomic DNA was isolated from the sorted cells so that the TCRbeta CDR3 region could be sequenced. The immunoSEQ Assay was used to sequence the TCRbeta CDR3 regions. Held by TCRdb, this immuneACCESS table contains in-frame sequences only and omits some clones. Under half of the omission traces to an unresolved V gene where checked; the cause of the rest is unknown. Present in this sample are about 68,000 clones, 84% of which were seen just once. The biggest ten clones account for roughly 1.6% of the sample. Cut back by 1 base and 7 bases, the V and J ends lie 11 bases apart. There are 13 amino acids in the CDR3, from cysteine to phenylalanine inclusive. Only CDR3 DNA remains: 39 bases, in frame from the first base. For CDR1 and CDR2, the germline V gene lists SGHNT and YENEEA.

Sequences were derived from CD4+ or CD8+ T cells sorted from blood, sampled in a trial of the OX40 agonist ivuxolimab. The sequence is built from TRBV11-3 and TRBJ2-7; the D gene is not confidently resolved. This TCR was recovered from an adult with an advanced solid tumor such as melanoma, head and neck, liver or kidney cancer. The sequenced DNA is TGTGCCAGCAGCTTAGGACCCCCGAGTGAGCAGTACTTC. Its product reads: CASSLGPPSEQYF. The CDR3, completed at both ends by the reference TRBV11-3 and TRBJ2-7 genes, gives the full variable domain EAGVVQSPRYKIIEKKQPVAFWCNPISGHNTLYWYLQNLGQGPELLIRYENEEAVDDSQLPKDRFSAERLKGVDSTLKIQPAELGDSAVYLCASSLGPPSEQYFGPGTRLTVT.